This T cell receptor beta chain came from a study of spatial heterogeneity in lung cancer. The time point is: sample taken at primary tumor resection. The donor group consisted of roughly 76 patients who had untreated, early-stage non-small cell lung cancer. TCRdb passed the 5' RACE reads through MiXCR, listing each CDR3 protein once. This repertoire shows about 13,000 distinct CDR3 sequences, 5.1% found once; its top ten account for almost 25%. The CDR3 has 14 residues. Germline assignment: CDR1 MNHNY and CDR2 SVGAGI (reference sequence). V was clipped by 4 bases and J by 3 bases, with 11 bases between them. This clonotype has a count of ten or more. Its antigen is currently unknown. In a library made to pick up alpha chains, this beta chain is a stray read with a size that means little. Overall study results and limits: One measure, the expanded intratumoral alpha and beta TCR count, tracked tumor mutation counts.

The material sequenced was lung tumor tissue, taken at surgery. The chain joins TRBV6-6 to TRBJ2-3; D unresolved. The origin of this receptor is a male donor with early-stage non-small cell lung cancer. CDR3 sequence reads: CASSFLVGTDTQYF. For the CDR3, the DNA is TGTGCCAGCAGTTTTCTAGTCGGGACAGATACGCAGTATTTT.